The rows below give T cell receptor beta chains drawn from one sample of a study of radiotherapy plus CTLA-4 blockade in lung cancer. Only in-frame clones appear in the TCRdb table, and some are missing; sequencing was by immunoSEQ multiplex PCR. The repertoire holds about 49,000 clones, 85% seen once, with around 30% in the top ten. The source was peripheral blood, collected from a patient treated with radiotherapy plus ipilimumab. The source of these receptors is a human donor with non-small cell lung cancer whose response to radiotherapy plus ipilimumab could not be evaluated. CDR3s include the opening cysteine and the closing phenylalanine or tryptophan. D genes are given only for firm matches.

CDR3 length: 14
V gene: TRBV28
D gene: TRBD2
J gene: TRBJ2-7
CDR3 protein: CASTSSGKLYEQYF

CDR3 length: 14
V gene: TRBV6-5
D gene: TRBD1
J gene: TRBJ2-1
CDR3 protein: CANYRGTSYNEQFF

CDR3 length: 12
V gene: TRBV27
D gene: TRBD1
J gene: TRBJ2-1
CDR3 protein: CATRQGWGEQFF

CDR3 length: 15
V gene: TRBV18
D gene: NA
J gene: TRBJ1-1
CDR3 protein: CASSPSSPGGTEAFF

CDR3 length: 17
V gene: TRBV9
D gene: NA
J gene: TRBJ2-2
CDR3 protein: CASSVPGPSDNTGELFF

CDR3 length: 16
V gene: TRBV6-5
D gene: TRBD2
J gene: TRBJ2-1
CDR3 protein: CASSYSRTSGFDEQFF

CDR3 length: 15
V gene: TRBV13
D gene: TRBD1
J gene: TRBJ2-7
CDR3 protein: CASSPRRDRDIERYF

CDR3 length: 13
V gene: TRBV6-6
D gene: NA
J gene: TRBJ2-3
CDR3 protein: CASSKDSSDTQYF

CDR3 length: 14
V gene: TRBV4-3
D gene: NA
J gene: TRBJ2-1
CDR3 protein: CASSQGFVDFEQFF

CDR3 length: 17
V gene: TRBV28
D gene: NA
J gene: TRBJ2-1
CDR3 protein: CASSPQTVGASYNEQFF

CDR3 length: 17
V gene: TRBV28
D gene: TRBD1
J gene: TRBJ1-2
CDR3 protein: CASSLNDPGQVPLGYTF

CDR3 length: 15
V gene: TRBV27
D gene: TRBD2
J gene: TRBJ2-7
CDR3 protein: CASSILAGPSYEQYF

CDR3 length: 15
V gene: TRBV7-3
D gene: NA
J gene: TRBJ1-2
CDR3 protein: CASSLSRQTGYGYTF

CDR3 length: 15
V gene: TRBV6-8
D gene: NA
J gene: TRBJ2-7
CDR3 protein: CASLDTTGSNYEQYF

CDR3 length: 17
V gene: TRBV11-2
D gene: TRBD1
J gene: TRBJ2-3
CDR3 protein: CASTDFDRVDSTDTQYF

CDR3 length: 13
V gene: TRBV9
D gene: NA
J gene: TRBJ1-1
CDR3 protein: CASSVQDVTEAFF

CDR3 length: 17
V gene: TRBV29-1
D gene: TRBD2
J gene: TRBJ2-7
CDR3 protein: CSVDPGTSGPSSYEQYF

CDR3 length: 14
V gene: TRBV7-9
D gene: TRBD1
J gene: TRBJ2-7
CDR3 protein: CASSAGQGNYEQYF

CDR3 length: 14
V gene: TRBV6-5
D gene: NA
J gene: TRBJ1-4
CDR3 protein: CASRGEGRGEKLFF

CDR3 length: 16
V gene: TRBV28
D gene: TRBD1
J gene: TRBJ1-3
CDR3 protein: CASWEGGSRRGNTIYF

CDR3 length: 15
V gene: TRBV28
D gene: TRBD1
J gene: TRBJ2-7
CDR3 protein: CASSATGTGGFEQYF

CDR3 length: 14
V gene: TRBV29-1
D gene: NA
J gene: TRBJ2-7
CDR3 protein: CSVGGGPGKYEQYF

CDR3 length: 14
V gene: TRBV19
D gene: NA
J gene: TRBJ2-1
CDR3 protein: CASSKWESYNEQFF

CDR3 length: 12
V gene: TRBV28
D gene: NA
J gene: TRBJ2-7
CDR3 protein: CASSSPLYEQYF

CDR3 length: 13
V gene: TRBV28
D gene: TRBD1
J gene: TRBJ2-7
CDR3 protein: CASRTGGSYEQYF

CDR3 length: 14
V gene: TRBV29-1
D gene: TRBD1
J gene: TRBJ2-2
CDR3 protein: CSVGGQGGVGELFF

CDR3 length: 14
V gene: TRBV5-1
D gene: TRBD1
J gene: TRBJ1-3
CDR3 protein: CASGTGGFKDTIYF

CDR3 length: 16
V gene: TRBV4-2
D gene: TRBD2
J gene: TRBJ2-5
CDR3 protein: CASSQDSSGSQETQYF

CDR3 length: 15
V gene: TRBV27
D gene: TRBD1
J gene: TRBJ2-3
CDR3 protein: CASSPRDREWDTQYF

CDR3 length: 17
V gene: TRBV7-9
D gene: NA
J gene: TRBJ2-7
CDR3 protein: CASSLAPLGLGGYEQYF

CDR3 length: 13
V gene: TRBV9
D gene: TRBD2
J gene: TRBJ2-1
CDR3 protein: CASSPIAGMEQFF

CDR3 length: 12
V gene: TRBV29-1
D gene: NA
J gene: TRBJ2-7
CDR3 protein: CSGMSSGDEQYF

CDR3 length: 14
V gene: TRBV5-1
D gene: TRBD2
J gene: TRBJ2-1
CDR3 protein: CASKSSGSSAEQFF

CDR3 length: 11
V gene: TRBV6-5
D gene: NA
J gene: TRBJ2-7
CDR3 protein: CATARGLEQYF

CDR3 length: 15
V gene: TRBV29-1
D gene: TRBD2
J gene: TRBJ2-7
CDR3 protein: CSVVVAGGLQYEQYF

CDR3 length: 12
V gene: TRBV28
D gene: NA
J gene: TRBJ1-5
CDR3 protein: CASSLTDQPQHF

CDR3 length: 14
V gene: TRBV5-1
D gene: NA
J gene: TRBJ2-1
CDR3 protein: CASSPLEGEAEQFF

CDR3 length: 14
V gene: TRBV5-1
D gene: NA
J gene: TRBJ2-3
CDR3 protein: CASSLVGGRDTQYF

CDR3 length: 13
V gene: TRBV5-1
D gene: NA
J gene: TRBJ2-3
CDR3 protein: CASRRDVGDTQYF

CDR3 length: 16
V gene: TRBV27
D gene: TRBD1
J gene: TRBJ1-2
CDR3 protein: CASLPRTGGGGYGYTF

CDR3 length: 14
V gene: TRBV7-2
D gene: NA
J gene: TRBJ1-6
CDR3 protein: CASSFNSVVSPLHF

CDR3 length: 16
V gene: TRBV23-1
D gene: TRBD1
J gene: TRBJ1-2
CDR3 protein: CASSHYRQGDGYGYTF

CDR3 length: 13
V gene: TRBV7-2
D gene: NA
J gene: TRBJ2-7
CDR3 protein: CASSMTVSYEQYF

CDR3 length: 12
V gene: TRBV29-1
D gene: TRBD1
J gene: TRBJ2-7
CDR3 protein: CSVGRDSQEQYF

CDR3 length: 13
V gene: TRBV6-6
D gene: NA
J gene: TRBJ2-5
CDR3 protein: CASRLQIQETQYF

CDR3 length: 13
V gene: TRBV6-5
D gene: TRBD1
J gene: TRBJ1-2
CDR3 protein: CASSSTGGWGYTF

CDR3 length: 15
V gene: TRBV11-2
D gene: NA
J gene: TRBJ2-1
CDR3 protein: CASSIKDAAVGEQFF

CDR3 length: 15
V gene: TRBV7-3
D gene: NA
J gene: TRBJ2-7
CDR3 protein: CASSPRWTGAYEQYF

CDR3 length: 17
V gene: TRBV5-1
D gene: TRBD2
J gene: TRBJ2-3
CDR3 protein: CASSLWGASGGLDTQYF

CDR3 length: 15
V gene: TRBV7-2
D gene: TRBD1
J gene: TRBJ2-3
CDR3 protein: CASSLGGTGVDTQYF

CDR3 length: 13
V gene: TRBV5-1
D gene: TRBD1
J gene: TRBJ1-2
CDR3 protein: CASSLGQGDGYTF

CDR3 length: 18
V gene: TRBV23-1
D gene: NA
J gene: TRBJ2-2
CDR3 protein: CASSPRAATQTNTGELFF

CDR3 length: 15
V gene: TRBV28
D gene: NA
J gene: TRBJ2-7
CDR3 protein: CASSPELVLSYEQYF